This T cell receptor beta chain was recorded in a study of control samples from healthy donors and cancer patients. A remark on this clone: Other DNA variants within this sample encode the same CDR3.

Clones were read by immunoSEQ multiplex PCR, and TCRdb kept only the in-frame ones, dropping some. The repertoire has over 85,000 clones, approximately 84% of them found once; the top ten carry roughly 39%. V shed 0 bases and J 7 bases; nucleotides not matched to a gene: 6. The CDR3 has 14 amino acids. Germline CDR1 is SGHRS and CDR2 is YFSETQ. The sequence was obtained from a man aged 70-80 years with lung cancer. The chain is built from TRBV5-1 and TRBJ2-7; 8 bases are a match to TRBD1. The specimen sequenced was PBMCs. CDR3 sequence reads: CASSLGQGTGEQYF. CDR3 bases: TGCGCCAGCAGCTTGGGACAGGGGACGGGTGAGCAGTACTTC.